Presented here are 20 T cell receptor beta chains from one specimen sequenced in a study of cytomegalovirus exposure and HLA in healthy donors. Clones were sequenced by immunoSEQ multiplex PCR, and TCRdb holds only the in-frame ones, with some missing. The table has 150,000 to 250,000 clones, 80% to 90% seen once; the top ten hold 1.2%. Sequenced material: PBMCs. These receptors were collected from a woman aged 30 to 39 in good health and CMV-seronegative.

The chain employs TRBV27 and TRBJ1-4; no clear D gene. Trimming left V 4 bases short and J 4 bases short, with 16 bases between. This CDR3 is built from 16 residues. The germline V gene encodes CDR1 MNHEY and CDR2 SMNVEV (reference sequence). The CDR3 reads CASSSRGPQFNEKLFF. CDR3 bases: TGTGCCAGCAGTTCCCGTGGGCCGCAATTTAATGAAAAACTGTTTTTT. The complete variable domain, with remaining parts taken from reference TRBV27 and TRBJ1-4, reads EAQVTQNPRYLITVTGKKLTVTCSQNMNHEYMSWYRQDPGLGLRQIYYSMNVEVTDKGDVPEGYKVSRKEKRNFPLILESPSPNQTSLYFCASSSRGPQFNEKLFFGSGTQLSVL.

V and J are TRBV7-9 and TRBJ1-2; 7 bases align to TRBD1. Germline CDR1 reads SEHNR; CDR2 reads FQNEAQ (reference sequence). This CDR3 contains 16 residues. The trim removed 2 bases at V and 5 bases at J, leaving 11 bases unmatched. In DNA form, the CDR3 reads TGTGCCAGCAGCTTAATGAGGGGTGCGACAGGGTATGGCTACACCTTC. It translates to CASSLMRGATGYGYTF.

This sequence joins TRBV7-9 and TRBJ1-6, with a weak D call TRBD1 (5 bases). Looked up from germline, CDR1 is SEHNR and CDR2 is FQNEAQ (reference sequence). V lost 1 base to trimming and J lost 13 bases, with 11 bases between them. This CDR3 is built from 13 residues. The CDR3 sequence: CASSLGVRAPLHF. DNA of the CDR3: TGTGCCAGCAGCTTAGGCGTCAGGGCTCCCCTCCACTTT.

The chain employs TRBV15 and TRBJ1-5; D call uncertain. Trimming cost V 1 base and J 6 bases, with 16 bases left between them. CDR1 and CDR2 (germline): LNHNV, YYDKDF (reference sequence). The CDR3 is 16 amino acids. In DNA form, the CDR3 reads TGTGCCACCAGCAGAGGTAGCCTATCCTTGGTTCAGCCCCAGCATTTT. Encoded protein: CATSRGSLSLVQPQHF. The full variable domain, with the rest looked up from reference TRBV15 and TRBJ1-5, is DAMVIQNPRYQVTQFGKPVTLSCSQTLNHNVMYWYQQKSSQAPKLLFHYYDKDFNNEADTPDNFQSRRPNTSFCFLDIRSPGLGDTAMYLCATSRGSLSLVQPQHFGDGTRLSIL.

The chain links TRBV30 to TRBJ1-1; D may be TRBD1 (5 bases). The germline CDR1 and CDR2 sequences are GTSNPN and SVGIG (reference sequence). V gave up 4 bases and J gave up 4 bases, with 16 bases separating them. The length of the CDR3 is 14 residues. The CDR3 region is CAWKVGPGGTEAFF. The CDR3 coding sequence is TGTGCCTGGAAGGTGGGCCCGGGGGGCACTGAAGCTTTCTTT.

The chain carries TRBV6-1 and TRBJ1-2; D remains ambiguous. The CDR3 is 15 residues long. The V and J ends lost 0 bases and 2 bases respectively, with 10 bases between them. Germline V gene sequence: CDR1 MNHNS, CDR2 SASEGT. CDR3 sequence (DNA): TGTGCCAGCAGTGAAGCGTTTGGCAGGAACTATGGCTACACCTTC. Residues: CASSEAFGRNYGYTF.

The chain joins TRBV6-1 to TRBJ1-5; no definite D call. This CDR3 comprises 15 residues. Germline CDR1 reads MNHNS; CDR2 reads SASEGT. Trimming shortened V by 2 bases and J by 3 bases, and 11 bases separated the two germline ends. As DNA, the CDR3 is TGTGCCAGCAGTGAACCCAGTCCCCCCAATCAGCCCCAGCATTTT. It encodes CASSEPSPPNQPQHF.

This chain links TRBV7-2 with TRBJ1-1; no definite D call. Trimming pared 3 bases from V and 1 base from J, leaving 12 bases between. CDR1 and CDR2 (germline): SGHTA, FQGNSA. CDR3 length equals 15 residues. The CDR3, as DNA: TGTGCCAGCAGCTTTATTTCTAGGAAGAACACTGAAGCTTTCTTT. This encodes CASSFISRKNTEAFF.

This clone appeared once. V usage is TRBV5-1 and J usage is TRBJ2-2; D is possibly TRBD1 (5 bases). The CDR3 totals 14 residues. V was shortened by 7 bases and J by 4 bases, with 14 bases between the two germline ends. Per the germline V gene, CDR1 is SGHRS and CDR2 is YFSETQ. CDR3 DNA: TGCGCCAGCGGGCCGGTAGGGGTCACCGGGGAGCTGTTTTTT. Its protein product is CASGPVGVTGELFF.

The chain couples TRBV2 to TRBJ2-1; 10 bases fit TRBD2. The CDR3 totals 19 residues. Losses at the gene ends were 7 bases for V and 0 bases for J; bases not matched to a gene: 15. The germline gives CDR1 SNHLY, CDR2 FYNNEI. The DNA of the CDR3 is TGTGCCAGCACTCCTTCGATAGCGGGGGGCCCTAACTCCTACAATGAGCAGTTCTTC. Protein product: CASTPSIAGGPNSYNEQFF.

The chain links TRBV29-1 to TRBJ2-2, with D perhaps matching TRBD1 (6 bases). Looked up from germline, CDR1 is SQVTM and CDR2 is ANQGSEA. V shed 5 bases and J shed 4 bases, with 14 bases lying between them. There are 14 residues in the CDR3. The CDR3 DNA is TGCAGCGTTCAGGGACAATCACGCACCGGGGAGCTGTTTTTT. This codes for CSVQGQSRTGELFF.

The CDR3 DNA follows: TGTGCCTGGAGTGCCGCCCGACTCCCGAGCTCCTATAATTCACCCCTCCACTTT. It specifies CAWSAARLPSSYNSPLHF. The V and J genes are TRBV30 and TRBJ1-6; D gene ambiguous. CDR1 GTSNPN and CDR2 SVGIG come from the germline V gene (reference sequence). CDR3 length: 18 amino acids. Trimming shortened V by 1 base and J by 0 bases, and 16 bases separated the two germline ends.

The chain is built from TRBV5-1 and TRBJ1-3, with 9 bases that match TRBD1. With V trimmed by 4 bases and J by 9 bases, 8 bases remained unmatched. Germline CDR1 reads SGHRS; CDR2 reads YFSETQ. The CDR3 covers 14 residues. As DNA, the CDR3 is TGCGCCAGCAGCACTACGGGACAGGGAGGCACCATATATTTT. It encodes CASSTTGQGGTIYF. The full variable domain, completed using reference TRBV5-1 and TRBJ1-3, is KAGVTQTPRYLIKTRGQQVTLSCSPISGHRSVSWYQQTPGQGLQFLFEYFSETQRNKGNFPGRFSGRQFSNSRSEMNVSTLELGDSALYLCASSTTGQGGTIYFGEGSWLTVV.

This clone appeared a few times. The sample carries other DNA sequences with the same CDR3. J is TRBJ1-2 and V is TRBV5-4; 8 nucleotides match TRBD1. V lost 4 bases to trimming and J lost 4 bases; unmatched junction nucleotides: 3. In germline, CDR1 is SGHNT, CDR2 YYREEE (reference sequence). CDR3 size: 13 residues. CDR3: CASSPTGGYGYTF. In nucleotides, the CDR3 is TGTGCCAGCAGCCCTACAGGGGGCTATGGCTACACCTTC.

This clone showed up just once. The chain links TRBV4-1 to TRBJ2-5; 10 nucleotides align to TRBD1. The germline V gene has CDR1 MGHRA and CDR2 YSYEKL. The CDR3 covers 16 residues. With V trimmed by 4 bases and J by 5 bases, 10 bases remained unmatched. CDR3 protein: CASSRGGQGFGETQYF. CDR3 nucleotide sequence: TGCGCCAGCAGCCGGGGGGGACAGGGGTTCGGGGAGACCCAGTACTTC.

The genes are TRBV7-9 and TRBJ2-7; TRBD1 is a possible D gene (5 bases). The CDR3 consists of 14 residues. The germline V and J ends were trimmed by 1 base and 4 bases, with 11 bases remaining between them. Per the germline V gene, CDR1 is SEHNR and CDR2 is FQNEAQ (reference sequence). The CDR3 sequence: CASSLDLRAYEQYF. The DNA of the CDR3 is TGTGCCAGCAGCTTAGATCTCAGGGCTTACGAGCAGTACTTC. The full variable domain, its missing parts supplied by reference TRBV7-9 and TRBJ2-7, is DTGVSQNPRHKITKRGQNVTFRCDPISEHNRLYWYRQTLGQGPEFLTYFQNEAQLEKSRLLSDRFSAERPKGSFSTLEIQRTEQGDSAMYLCASSLDLRAYEQYFGPGTRLTVT.

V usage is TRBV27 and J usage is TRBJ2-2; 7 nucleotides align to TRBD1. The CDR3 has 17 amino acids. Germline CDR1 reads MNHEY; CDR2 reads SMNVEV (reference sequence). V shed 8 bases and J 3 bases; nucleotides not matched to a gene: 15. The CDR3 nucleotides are TGTGCCAGCGCGACAGGGCAACGTATGCCCTACACCGGGGAGCTGTTTTTT. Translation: CASATGQRMPYTGELFF.

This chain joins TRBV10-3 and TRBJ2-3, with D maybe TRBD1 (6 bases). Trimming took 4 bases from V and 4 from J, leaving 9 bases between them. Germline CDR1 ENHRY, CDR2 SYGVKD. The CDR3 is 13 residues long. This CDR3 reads CAISGQDSDTQYF. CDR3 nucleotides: TGTGCCATCAGTGGACAGGATTCAGATACGCAGTATTTT.

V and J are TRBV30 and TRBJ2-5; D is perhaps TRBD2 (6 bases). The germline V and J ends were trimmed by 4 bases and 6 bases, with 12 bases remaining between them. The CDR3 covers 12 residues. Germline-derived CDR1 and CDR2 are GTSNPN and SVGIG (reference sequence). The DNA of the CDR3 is TGTGCCTGGAACCCGGGGGTCAAGACCCAGTACTTC. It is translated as CAWNPGVKTQYF.

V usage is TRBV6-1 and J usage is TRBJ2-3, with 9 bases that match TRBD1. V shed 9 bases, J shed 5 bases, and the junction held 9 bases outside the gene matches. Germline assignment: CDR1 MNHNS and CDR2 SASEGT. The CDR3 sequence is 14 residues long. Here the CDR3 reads CARTRDRAIDTQYF. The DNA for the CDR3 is TGTGCCAGAACCCGGGACAGGGCGATAGATACGCAGTATTTT.